This is a list of T cell receptor beta chains from one sample in a study of monozygotic twins with inflammatory bowel disease. From the 5' RACE reads, TCRdb lists one entry per CDR3 protein and no DNA. The sample table includes about 200,000 distinct CDR3 sequences. Sequenced: blood. Receptors were obtained from a human donor with ulcerative colitis or Crohn's disease, or a healthy co-twin of an affected twin (not recorded which). CDR3s include the opening cysteine and the closing phenylalanine or tryptophan.

j_call,v_call,cdr3_length,cdr3_aa
TRBJ2-3,TRBV2,20,CASSERELAGYPRVADTQYF
TRBJ1-5,TRBV5-1,18,CASSHLAPPGRGNQPQHF
TRBJ1-2,TRBV25-1,16,CASSDLLGQGGYGYTF
TRBJ1-2,TRBV6-1,13,CASSERRWGGHTF
TRBJ1-3,TRBV15,13,CATSIDSGNTIYF
TRBJ2-5,TRBV27,16,CASSLSMAAPLETQYF
TRBJ1-1,TRBV10-3,15,CAIRGTGPSNTEAFF
TRBJ2-1,TRBV4-1,15,CASSQEDIAGWKQFF
TRBJ1-2,TRBV7-9,12,CASSKGAYGYTF
TRBJ1-5,TRBV6-1,15,CASSEIQNGNQPQHF
TRBJ2-3,TRBV7-9,14,CASSQSGSTDTQYF
TRBJ1-1,TRBV29-1,12,CSVSLFGGQAFF
TRBJ2-5,TRBV12-3/TRBV12-4,14,CASNRGVQQETQYF
TRBJ2-1,TRBV19,17,CASSGGLAWSSYNEQFF
TRBJ1-5,TRBV20-1,14,CSAPDPRGNQPQHF
TRBJ1-2,TRBV5-1,16,CASSSGDAPVGYGYTF
TRBJ2-3,TRBV11-2,16,CASSLNRDRGTDTQYF
TRBJ2-6,TRBV5-1,18,CASSLEAGGTSGANVLTF
TRBJ2-1,TRBV7-2,12,CASRLSYNEQFF
TRBJ2-6,TRBV12-3/TRBV12-4,18,CASSSNSGLLTGANVLTF
TRBJ2-3,TRBV6-5,16,CASSYSKGQSTDTQYF
TRBJ1-5,TRBV15,12,CATSRDDQPQHF
TRBJ1-1,TRBV7-2,14,CASSSLAEKTEAFF
TRBJ2-7,TRBV5-1,15,CASSSGTDFSREQYF
TRBJ2-5,TRBV20-1,15,CSAPSGSGPQETQYF
TRBJ2-1,TRBV11-1,18,CATSGWTNTASSYNEQFF
TRBJ2-1,TRBV5-6,13,CASSIEGLAGKFF
TRBJ1-2,TRBV18,12,CASSPPNYGYTF
TRBJ2-1,TRBV6-5,13,CASSSQGAEEQFF
TRBJ2-5,TRBV24-1,15,CATSPGPSNWETQYF
TRBJ2-1,TRBV6-5,19,CASSYSGGLAGERGDEQFF
TRBJ1-6,TRBV5-6,16,CASSLWGQGLNSPLHF
TRBJ1-1,TRBV5-1,14,CASSTRGGGTEAFF
TRBJ1-2,TRBV12-3/TRBV12-4,16,CASSSQGPGQVYGYTF
TRBJ1-2,TRBV12-3/TRBV12-4,14,CASSFAGTVSGYTF
TRBJ2-5,TRBV4-1,13,CASRGASEETQYF
TRBJ2-1,TRBV5-6,16,CASSRPLLTGDNEQFF
TRBJ2-1,TRBV12-3/TRBV12-4,11,CASSIYNEQFF
TRBJ1-1,TRBV6-2/TRBV6-3,13,CASRGDSLTEAFF
TRBJ2-3,TRBV13,22,CASGWNPARPAGRSRSTDTQYF
TRBJ2-6,TRBV10-2,14,CASSAFNGANVLTF
TRBJ1-2,TRBV5-1,15,CASSSPTGRDYGYTF
TRBJ2-7,TRBV5-1,13,CASRRTGDYEQYF
TRBJ2-7,TRBV5-4,13,CASSSYDLYEQYF
TRBJ2-5,TRBV10-3,15,CAISPQTGGQETQYF
TRBJ2-1,TRBV7-2,13,CASSFNGGGEQFF
TRBJ2-3,TRBV4-1,18,CASSQDQWTSGWADTQYF
TRBJ2-3,TRBV7-2,13,CASSLVVTDTQYF
TRBJ2-6,TRBV5-1,16,CASSLASGSGANVLTF